The entry below describes one T cell receptor beta chain. The antigen is not known. Trimming took 5 bases from V and 3 from J; bases not matched to a gene: 4. The length of the CDR3 is 15 residues. CDR1 and CDR2 (germline): LNHDA, SQIVND (reference sequence). The sample belongs to a study of vaccination effects on CD4 cells after COVID-19. Turning to the study itself: Participants each got two BNT162b2 or mRNA-1273 vaccine doses. Points from the study as a whole: Early timepoints after infection were absent, and convalescent patients were few in the study.

The method was immunoSEQ multiplex PCR; TCRdb's version includes in-frame clones alone and lacks a portion of them. The sample lists 55,000 to 80,000 clones; about four fifths were seen once. The ViraFEST assay expanded antigen-specific CD4+ T cells with viral peptide pools before sequencing. Upon completion of approximately ten days in culture, CD4+ T cells were isolated. Previously uninfected by SARS-CoV-2, the vaccine recipients also showed negative nucleocapsid antibodies. Each well held some 2.2 million PBMC cultured with around 9.7 ug/ml peptides and around 11 IU/ml IL-2. Half-medium replacement with IL-2 medium occurred on days 3 and 7.

This sample comprised CD4+ T cells from PBMCs cultured with SARS-CoV-2 spike peptides, obtained before COVID-19 vaccination. The rearrangement joins TRBV19 to TRBJ2-2; 9 bases line up with TRBD1. This receptor was taken from a human donor who received a COVID-19 vaccine. The chain's CDR3 is CASSDRGSYTGELFF. CDR3 sequence (DNA): TGTGCCAGTAGTGACAGGGGGTCGTACACCGGGGAGCTGTTTTTT.